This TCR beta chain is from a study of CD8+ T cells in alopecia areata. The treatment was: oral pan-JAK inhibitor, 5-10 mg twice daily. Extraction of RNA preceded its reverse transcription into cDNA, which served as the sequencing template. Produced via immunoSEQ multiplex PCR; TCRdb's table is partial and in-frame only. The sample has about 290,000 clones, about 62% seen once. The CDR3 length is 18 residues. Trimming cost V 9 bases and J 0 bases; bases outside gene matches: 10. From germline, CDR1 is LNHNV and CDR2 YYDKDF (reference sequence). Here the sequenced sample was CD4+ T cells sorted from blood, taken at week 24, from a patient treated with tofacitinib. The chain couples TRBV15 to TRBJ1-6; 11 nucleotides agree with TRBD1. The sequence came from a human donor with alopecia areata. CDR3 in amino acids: CATTRDRGFSSYNSPLHF. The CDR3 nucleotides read TGTGCCACAACCCGGGACAGGGGGTTTAGCTCCTATAATTCACCCCTCCACTTT.